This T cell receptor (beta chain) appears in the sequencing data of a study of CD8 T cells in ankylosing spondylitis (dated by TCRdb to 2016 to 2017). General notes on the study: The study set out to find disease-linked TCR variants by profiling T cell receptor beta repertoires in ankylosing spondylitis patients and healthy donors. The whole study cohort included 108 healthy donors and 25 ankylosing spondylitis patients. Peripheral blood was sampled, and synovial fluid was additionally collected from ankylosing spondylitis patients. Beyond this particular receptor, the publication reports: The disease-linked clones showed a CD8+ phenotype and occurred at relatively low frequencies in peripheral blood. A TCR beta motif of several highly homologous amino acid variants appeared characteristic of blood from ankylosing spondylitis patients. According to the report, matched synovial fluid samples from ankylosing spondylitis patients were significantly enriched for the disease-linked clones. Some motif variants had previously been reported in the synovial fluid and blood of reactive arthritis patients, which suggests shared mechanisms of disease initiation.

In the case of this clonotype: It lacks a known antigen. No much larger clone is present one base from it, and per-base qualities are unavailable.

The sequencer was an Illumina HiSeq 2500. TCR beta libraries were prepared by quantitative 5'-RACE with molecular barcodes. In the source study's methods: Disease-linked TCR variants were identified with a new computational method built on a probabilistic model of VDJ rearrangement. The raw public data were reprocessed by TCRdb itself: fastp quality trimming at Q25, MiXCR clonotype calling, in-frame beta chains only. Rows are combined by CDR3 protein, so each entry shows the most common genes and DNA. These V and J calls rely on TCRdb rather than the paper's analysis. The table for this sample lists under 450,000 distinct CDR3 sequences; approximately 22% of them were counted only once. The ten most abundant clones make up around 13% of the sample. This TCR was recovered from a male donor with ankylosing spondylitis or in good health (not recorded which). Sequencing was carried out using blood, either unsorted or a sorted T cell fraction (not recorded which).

The CDR3 region has the sequence CSALGRINSYEQYF. The base sequence is TGCAGTGCTCTTGGCAGAATAAACTCCTACGAGCAGTACTTC. The chain employs TRBV20-1 and TRBJ2-7, with the D gene too uncertain to name. Including the terminal cysteine and phenylalanine, the CDR3 comprises 14 residues. Here the CDR3 DNA is all that survives: 42 bases in frame from base 1. A distance of 14 bases separates the germline ends of V and J, which lose 5 bases and 0 bases respectively. CDR1 and CDR2, per the germline V gene (reference sequence), are DFQATT and SNEGSKA.